This T cell receptor beta chain was found in a study of blood T cells in healthy people across ages. Points on this clonotype: This sequence may be a read error, since a much larger clone differs from it by one base.

The authors ran a second PCR of 7 to 11 cycles using a sample-barcoded 5' primer and a J-beta primer mix. In TCRdb, the 5' RACE reads were re-called with MiXCR into one record per CDR3 protein. The table has 800,000 or so distinct CDR3 sequences, around 25% seen once. J lost 5 bases, V lost 3 bases, and 0 bases had no gene match. This CDR3 contains 12 residues. The germline gives CDR1 LGHNA, CDR2 YNFKEQ. These same data were also listed under a study on T cells of mothers and their children.

The clonotype was recovered from a boy between 10 and 17 years old in good health. The rearrangement uses TRBV4-2 and TRBJ2-7, with 8 bases fitting TRBD2. Sequencing was performed on blood. CDR3 nucleotide sequence: TGTGCCAGCAGCCACGGGGGGGACGAGCAGTACTTC. Translation gives CASSHGGDEQYF.